Listed below are T cell receptor beta chains from one sample, sequenced in a study of blood T cell repertoires in COVID-19. The data were produced by immunoSEQ multiplex PCR, yet TCRdb's version contains in-frame clones alone and is incomplete. The data hold some 170,000 clones, with 75% to 80% observed a single time. The sequenced sample consisted of peripheral blood. The source of these receptors is a woman aged 45 to 65 with active or convalescent COVID-19. CDR3s include the opening cysteine and the closing phenylalanine or tryptophan. Each record gives: J gene, D gene, clone size, V gene, CDR3 protein, CDR3 DNA. D genes are given only for firm matches. Size is stated for part of the rows, as once, few or many counts, or as a class when the clone is expanded.

TRBJ2-1 | TRBD1 | few | TRBV5-1 | CASKGSQGVYNEQFF | TGCGCCAGCAAGGGGAGTCAGGGGGTCTACAATGAGCAGTTCTTC
TRBJ2-5 | . | . | TRBV19 | CASSMDKETQYF | TGTGCCAGTAGTATGGACAAAGAGACCCAGTACTTC
TRBJ2-1 | TRBD2 | . | TRBV30 | CAWRSRAGGPANEQFF | TGTGCCTGGCGCTCAAGGGCGGGGGGGCCGGCGAATGAGCAGTTCTTC
TRBJ2-3 | . | . | TRBV6-2/TRBV6-3 | CASSSTGHGGSSDTQYF | TGTGCCAGCAGTTCTACGGGACACGGGGGGTCATCAGATACGCAGTATTTT
TRBJ1-5 | . | . | TRBV6-2/TRBV6-3 | CASSMGGVNQPQHF | TGTGCCAGCAGTATGGGGGGGGTCAATCAGCCCCAGCATTTT
TRBJ1-1 | TRBD1 | few | TRBV27 | CASSIQGMNTEAFF | TGTGCCAGCAGTATACAGGGGATGAACACTGAAGCTTTCTTT
TRBJ2-3 | TRBD2 | . | TRBV19 | CASRGTPAGGGAYF | TGTGCCAGTAGAGGGACTCCAGCGGGGGGGGGTGCGTATTTT
TRBJ2-1 | TRBD1 | . | TRBV12-3/TRBV12-4 | CASSHRGHNEQFF | TGTGCCAGCAGCCACAGGGGTCACAATGAGCAGTTCTTC
TRBJ1-1 | . | . | TRBV27 | CASSPSGQNTEAFF | TGTGCCAGCAGCCCCTCAGGACAGAACACTGAAGCTTTCTTT
TRBJ2-5 | . | once | TRBV7-2 | CASGPAPFSGHPQYF | TGTGCCAGCGGTCCAGCGCCCTTTAGCGGACATCCCCAGTACTTC
TRBJ2-5 | TRBD2 | once | TRBV19 | CASSPRTSGRYQETQYF | TGTGCCAGTAGTCCGAGGACTAGCGGGAGGTACCAAGAGACCCAGTACTTC
TRBJ2-2 | . | . | TRBV4-2 | CASSLGTDNTGELFF | TGTGCCAGCAGCCTGGGGACTGATAACACCGGGGAGCTGTTTTTT
TRBJ1-6 | TRBD1 | few | TRBV30 | CAWADRADSPLHF | TGTGCCTGGGCCGACAGGGCAGATTCACCCCTCCACTTT
TRBJ1-3 | . | . | TRBV7-3 | CASSAIGGAGNTIYF | TGTGCCAGCAGCGCCATTGGAGGGGCTGGAAACACCATATATTTT
TRBJ2-5 | TRBD2 | . | TRBV24-1 | CATSDGSPGGTQYF | TGTGCCACCAGTGATGGTAGCCCGGGGGGGACCCAGTACTTC
TRBJ1-1 | . | . | TRBV11-1 | CASSNRGDTEAFF | TGTGCCAGCAGCAACCGGGGGGACACTGAAGCTTTCTTT
TRBJ2-5 | . | . | TRBV11-3 | CASSSGTSETQYF | TGTGCCAGCAGCTCGGGGACTTCGGAGACCCAGTACTTC
TRBJ1-4 | . | . | TRBV28 | CASRLTGWEKLFF | TGTGCCAGCAGGTTAACAGGGTGGGAAAAACTGTTTTTT
TRBJ2-5 | . | . | TRBV7-2 | CASSLVSGQGGETQYF | TGTGCCAGCAGCTTAGTTTCCGGCCAGGGGGGAGAGACCCAGTACTTC
TRBJ1-2 | . | few | TRBV5-4 | CASSLEGNYGYTF | TGTGCCAGCAGCTTGGAGGGGAACTATGGCTACACCTTC
TRBJ1-1 | TRBD1 | . | TRBV12-3/TRBV12-4 | CASSLQGDREAFF | TGTGCCAGCAGTTTACAGGGGGACAGGGAAGCTTTCTTT
TRBJ1-1 | TRBD1 | . | TRBV15 | CATSTDRGLGAEAFF | TGTGCCACCAGCACGGACAGGGGGCTCGGCGCTGAAGCTTTCTTT
TRBJ2-3 | TRBD1 | . | TRBV20-1 | CSASGDRGGPDTQYF | TGCAGTGCTAGTGGAGACAGGGGAGGCCCAGATACGCAGTATTTT
TRBJ2-7 | TRBD2 | once | TRBV7-6 | CASSHGLAGGPGEQYF | TGTGCCAGCAGCCATGGACTAGCGGGGGGGCCGGGCGAGCAGTACTTC
TRBJ1-2 | . | . | TRBV19 | CASSNHPRGESGYTF | TGTGCCAGTAGTAACCACCCAAGGGGTGAGAGCGGCTACACCTTC
TRBJ2-7 | . | . | TRBV5-1 | CASSSQAGEQYF | TGCGCCAGCAGCTCGCAGGCGGGCGAGCAGTACTTC
TRBJ2-3 | . | . | TRBV20-1 | CSASLGFDTQYF | TGCAGTGCTAGTCTCGGGTTTGATACGCAGTATTTT
TRBJ2-1 | TRBD2 | . | TRBV18 | CASKAGTSGSNEQFF | TGTGCCAGCAAAGCCGGGACTAGCGGGAGCAATGAGCAGTTCTTC
TRBJ1-2 | TRBD1 | . | TRBV28 | CASSLGGTGPYTF | TGTGCCAGCAGTTTGGGGGGGACAGGACCATACACCTTC
TRBJ2-1 | TRBD1 | . | TRBV29-1 | CSVRGTGHNEQFF | TGCAGCGTTCGAGGGACAGGGCACAATGAGCAGTTCTTC
TRBJ1-4 | TRBD1 | . | TRBV20-1 | CSASARQGRQLFF | TGCAGTGCGAGTGCCCGACAGGGCCGGCAACTGTTTTTT
TRBJ2-2 | TRBD2 | . | TRBV29-1 | CSVRLAGAHHNTGELFF | TGCAGCGTTCGACTAGCGGGGGCCCACCACAACACCGGGGAGCTGTTTTTT
TRBJ2-1 | TRBD2 | . | TRBV28 | CASSPGLAGAWVEQFF | TGTGCCAGCAGCCCGGGACTAGCGGGGGCTTGGGTTGAGCAGTTCTTC
TRBJ1-2 | . | . | TRBV5-6 | CASSSTYLGYTF | TGTGCCAGCAGCTCAACTTATCTGGGCTACACCTTC
TRBJ2-7 | TRBD2 | . | TRBV28 | CASRLLAGGLNEQYF | TGTGCCAGCAGACTTCTAGCGGGAGGTCTCAACGAGCAGTACTTC
TRBJ1-1 | TRBD1 | few | TRBV29-1 | CSVRGGQGITEAFF | TGCAGCGTGCGAGGAGGACAGGGAATCACTGAAGCTTTCTTT
TRBJ2-5 | . | . | TRBV25-1 | CASSEGSQNQETQYF | TGTGCCAGCAGTGAAGGGAGTCAGAACCAAGAGACCCAGTACTTC
TRBJ1-1 | . | few | TRBV18 | CASSPLTGWNTEAFF | TGTGCCAGCTCACCACTCACGGGGTGGAACACTGAAGCTTTCTTT
TRBJ1-1 | TRBD1 | . | TRBV5-4 | CASTEFTGDTEAFF | TGTGCCAGCACCGAATTTACAGGGGACACTGAAGCTTTCTTT
TRBJ1-3 | . | . | TRBV9 | CASRGAGNTIYF | TGTGCCAGCAGGGGAGCTGGAAACACCATATATTTT
TRBJ2-2 | TRBD1 | . | TRBV5-4 | CASSPTGWTGNTGELFF | TGTGCCAGCAGCCCGACTGGGTGGACAGGGAACACCGGGGAGCTGTTTTTT
TRBJ2-7 | . | . | TRBV29-1 | CSAQDFGGHEQYF | TGCAGCGCGCAGGACTTCGGCGGCCACGAGCAGTACTTC
TRBJ1-1 | . | . | TRBV6-5 | CASYQLAGAEAFF | TGTGCCAGTTACCAGCTAGCGGGCGCTGAAGCTTTCTTT
TRBJ2-2 | . | . | TRBV5-6 | CASSLYYRAGAGELFF | TGTGCCAGCAGCTTGTACTACAGGGCCGGCGCCGGGGAGCTGTTTTTT
TRBJ2-2 | . | . | TRBV7-8 | CASSLRGIFNTGELFF | TGTGCCAGCAGCTTGAGGGGGATTTTTAACACCGGGGAGCTGTTTTTT
TRBJ2-7 | TRBD1 | . | TRBV2 | CASSGQGAGEQYF | TGTGCCAGCAGTGGACAGGGGGCGGGCGAGCAGTACTTC
TRBJ1-1 | . | few | TRBV4-3 | CASSQEGLTEAFF | TGCGCCAGCAGCCAAGAGGGCCTCACTGAAGCTTTCTTT
TRBJ2-5 | . | . | TRBV11-2 | CASSLKWRGQETQYF | TGTGCCAGCAGCTTAAAGTGGCGGGGTCAAGAGACCCAGTACTTC
TRBJ2-6 | . | once | TRBV5-1 | CASSLGGSGANVLTF | TGCGCCAGCAGCTTGGGCGGGTCTGGGGCCAACGTCCTGACTTTC
TRBJ2-2 | TRBD2 | . | TRBV3-1/TRBV3-2 | CASSHAGANTGELFF | TGTGCCAGCAGCCATGCGGGAGCCAACACCGGGGAGCTGTTTTTT
TRBJ1-2 | . | . | TRBV28 | CASSSPGREGEDNYGYTF | TGTGCCAGCAGTTCCCCCGGCAGGGAGGGGGAGGATAACTATGGCTACACCTTC
TRBJ1-3 | TRBD1 | . | TRBV7-2 | CASSLEGAGTGGGNTIYF | TGTGCCAGCAGCTTAGAAGGCGCCGGGACAGGGGGTGGAAACACCATATATTTT
TRBJ2-2 | . | . | TRBV3-1/TRBV3-2 | CASRRDPRTGGELFF | TGTGCCAGCAGGCGGGACCCACGAACGGGCGGGGAGCTGTTTTTT
TRBJ1-5 | . | once | TRBV5-1 | CASSLEPGQPQHF | TGCGCCAGCAGCTTGGAGCCGGGGCAGCCCCAGCATTTT